This TCR beta chain comes out of a study of cytotoxic CD8 clonotypes in ibrutinib-treated CLL (dated by TCRdb to the early 2020s). For context, the study as a whole: The cohort included approximately 15 treatment-naive and under 13 relapsed/refractory patients; under 18 were IGHV unmutated. Partial responses were observed in roughly 24 patients and complete responses in 2; after a median follow-up of about 69 months, remission was maintained in approximately 14 patients and progression was observed in approximately 12. Response samples were obtained after a median of around eleven months of treatment, with a range of roughly 6 to 40 months. On average, each sample yielded 255,043 productive templates and roughly 95,000 productive rearrangements. Of the roughly 79 people in the trial, 26 had longitudinal samples available. Cryopreserved peripheral blood mononuclear cells were collected before treatment, at response, and at either disease progression or sustained remission. All remission and progressive disease samples were collected while patients were still receiving ibrutinib. The paper as a whole reports these results and caveats: At ibrutinib response clonality went up, during sustained remission it held steady, and at progression it dropped back toward baseline. Baseline clonality exceeded that of age-matched healthy donors and correlated strongly with circulating CD8+ T-cell counts. Lymph node repertoires were not examined, and the timing of sampling was not matched between patients in sustained remission and those whose disease progressed. Public clonotypes were found to be uncommon and were observed to contract or remain stable during treatment; the increase in clonality was shown to reflect expansion of private clonotypes at ibrutinib response.

In the paper's terms, the time point label means: around 2 years on ibrutinib. For TCR beta library preparation, roughly 2 micrograms of genomic DNA were extracted from the cryopreserved PBMCs. Longitudinal blood samples from CLL patients receiving ibrutinib monotherapy were subjected to high-throughput TCR beta sequencing. The patients took part in an open-label, single-center phase 2 trial of ibrutinib monotherapy. This clone was observed a few times. Its antigen specificity is not known. No clone much larger than this one lies a single base away; base qualities are absent. From its cysteine to its phenylalanine, the CDR3 spans 12 amino acids. Here the CDR3 DNA is all that survives: 36 bases in frame from base 1. The junction shows trimming of 7 bases on V and 6 bases on J, plus 16 bases between the germline ends. Based on the germline V gene, the CDR1 and CDR2 sequences are SQVTM and ANQGSEA. On a MiSeq, deep resolution sequencing aimed for a depth between 1 in 1 million and 1 in 200,000 T cells, with each clonotype covered about 9.9x on average. The immunoSEQ hsTCRB Kit was used to generate the TCR beta libraries. On the authors' methods: Data were analyzed with ImmunoSEQ Data Assistant and ImmunoSEQ Analyzer, with V, D and J genes assigned per IMGT definitions. Clonality, which ranges from 0 to 1, was calculated as one minus the normalized Shannon entropy of productive rearrangement frequencies. Only overrepresented clonotypes making up at least 0.05% of the repertoire of each patient were included in the public clonotype analysis. About a dozen repertoires from age-matched healthy donors, obtained from immuneACCESS, served as clonality controls. TCRdb took over this immuneACCESS table, retaining in-frame rearrangements with V and J assigned. Such tables are incomplete; in checked studies, under half of the missing clones stem from an unresolved V gene, and the remainder is unexplained. V and J calls and clone size are as listed in that table; D and trimming were resolved from the DNA. The sample table lists 250,000 or so clones, 70% of them with a count of one. Jointly, the top ten make up 15% to 17% of the sample.

The sample was PBMCs, taken after 24 months of ibrutinib treatment. The rearranged segments are TRBV29-1 and TRBJ2-7; the D match is possibly TRBD1 or TRBD2, with 5 bases aligned in each. This clonotype was sampled from a human donor with chronic lymphocytic leukemia. The DNA reads as follows: TGCAGCGGGGGAGACAGAGCGACCGAGCAGTACTTC. This codes for CSGGDRATEQYF.